This entry lists 18 T cell receptor beta chains sequenced from one sample in a study of CD8+CD57+ T cells in acquired aplastic anemia. The template used for profiling TCR beta VDJ and CDR3 was genomic DNA. TCRdb fed the reads into MiXCR, producing one record per CDR3 protein. This table has some 200,000 distinct CDR3 sequences, under 55% appearing once. Sequenced patients had shown CD8+CD57+ cell expansion by flow cytometry. Sequenced: sorted CD4+, CD8+, or CD8+CD57+ T cells (not recorded which) from PBMCs. All receptors derive from a human donor with aplastic anemia.

The chain is built from TRBV14 and TRBJ2-5; 7 bases fit TRBD1. This CDR3 is 15 amino acids long. Trimming at V came to 2 bases and at J to 1 base, leaving 4 bases not matched to a gene. Germline lookup yields CDR1 SGHDN and CDR2 FVKESK. As DNA, the CDR3 is TGTGCCAGCAGCCAAAAGGGACAGTTCCAAGAGACCCAGTACTTC. Its protein is CASSQKGQFQETQYF.

The sample holds many counts of this clonotype. The V gene is TRBV2, the J gene TRBJ2-2; no reliable D call. V lost 3 bases to trimming and J lost 1 base, with 9 bases between them. The germline V gene has CDR1 SNHLY and CDR2 FYNNEI. The CDR3 has 15 residues. In nucleotides, the CDR3 is TGTGCCAGCAGTGAGGCGGCGGTGAACACCGGGGAGCTGTTTTTT. It codes for CASSEAAVNTGELFF.

The CDR3 nucleotides read TGTGCCAGCAGTCCCCCAGGGCTAGGTTCACCCCTCCACTTT. It specifies CASSPPGLGSPLHF. V and J are TRBV12-3 or TRBV12-4 and TRBJ1-6; a weak D match, TRBD1 (5 bases). The germline V and J ends were trimmed by 5 bases and 9 bases, with 14 bases remaining between them. The CDR3 has 14 amino acids.

This clonotype was seen at least ten times. The chain has TRBV9 and TRBJ2-7, with unresolved D. CDR3 length: 14 residues. The germline V gene has CDR1 SGDLS and CDR2 YYNGEE. V was pared by 4 bases and J by 6 bases, with 17 bases between. This CDR3 reads CASSLSDIIFEQYF. CDR3 DNA: TGTGCCAGCAGCCTAAGTGACATAATCTTCGAGCAGTACTTC.

A few counts support this clonotype. CDR3 sequence (DNA): TGTGCCAGCAGGCGACGGGGGGATGTTGGCAATCAGCCCCAGCATTTT. It specifies CASRRRGDVGNQPQHF. This chain connects TRBV6-1 to TRBJ1-5, with D maybe TRBD1 (5 bases). The V end lost 6 bases, the J end lost 2 bases, and 17 bases lay between the germline ends. The CDR3 runs to 16 residues. Germline CDR1 and CDR2: MNHNS and SASEGT.

This clonotype was seen repeatedly, ten times or more. The chain employs TRBV7-2 and TRBJ2-7; TRBD2 is a possible D gene (6 bases). Between the trimmed V and J ends, which lost 4 bases and 0 bases, there was a span of 13 bases. The CDR3 extends over 15 amino acids. The germline V gene encodes CDR1 SGHTA and CDR2 FQGNSA. CDR3 sequence reads: CASSSRDLLSYEQYF. The CDR3 nucleotides read TGTGCCAGCAGCTCCCGGGACTTACTCTCCTACGAGCAGTACTTC.

In its sample, this clonotype was seen many times. The rearrangement links TRBV24-1 to TRBJ2-5; 15 nucleotides agree with TRBD2. CDR1 is KGHDR and CDR2 is SFDVKD in the germline V gene. The V and J ends lost 3 bases and 1 base, in that order; junction bases with no gene match: 2. The CDR3 is made up of 17 amino acids. The CDR3 region is CATSDGLAGGFQETQYF. The CDR3 nucleotides are TGTGCCACCAGTGATGGACTAGCGGGGGGGTTCCAAGAGACCCAGTACTTC.

This clonotype was seen a handful of times. V gene TRBV25-1 combines with J gene TRBJ1-1; 7 bases align to TRBD1. This CDR3 is built from 16 residues. Germline lookup yields CDR1 MGHDK and CDR2 SYGVNS. After removal of 1 base from V and 7 bases from J, the junction contained 12 bases not matched to a gene. CDR3 protein: CASSESRVQGSGEAFF. DNA of the CDR3: TGTGCCAGCAGTGAATCTAGGGTACAGGGGTCCGGTGAAGCTTTCTTT.

This chain links TRBV20-1 with TRBJ1-4, with unresolved D. This CDR3 spans 10 amino acids. V dropped 6 bases and J dropped 6 bases, with 5 bases sitting between them. Germline values: CDR1 DFQATT, CDR2 SNEGSKA (reference sequence). The CDR3 bases are TGCAGTGCCTTTGATGAAAAACTGTTTTTT. Its protein is CSAFDEKLFF.

The V and J genes are TRBV7-2 and TRBJ1-6; D remains ambiguous. Looked up from germline, CDR1 is SGHTA and CDR2 is FQGNSA. CDR3 size: 14 residues. Trimming cost V 2 bases and J 9 bases, with 11 bases left between them. The CDR3 DNA reads TGTGCCAGCAGCTTATTAGGCGAGGGTTCACCCCTCCACTTT. Translated, it gives CASSLLGEGSPLHF.

This clonotype has just one count. The J gene is TRBJ2-7, the V gene TRBV7-9, with a weak D call TRBD2 (6 bases). From germline, CDR1 is SEHNR and CDR2 FQNEAQ (reference sequence). CDR3 length: 12 amino acids. The ends were cut back, 5 bases at V and 6 bases at J, with 11 bases in the middle. The CDR3, as DNA: TGTGCCAGCAGCGTAGGAGGGGCCGAGCAGTACTTC. This translates into CASSVGGAEQYF.

This clonotype has at least ten counts. The rearrangement links TRBV11-3 to TRBJ1-1, with a tentative D call TRBD1 (5 bases). This CDR3 contains 15 residues. Germline lookup yields CDR1 SGHNT and CDR2 YENEEA. Between the trimmed V and J ends, which lost 5 bases and 6 bases, there was a span of 19 bases. CDR3 bases: TGTGCCAGCAGCCCCATACGGGGGAGGAGGCCTGAAGCTTTCTTT. Its protein product is CASSPIRGRRPEAFF. The whole variable domain, filled in from reference TRBV11-3 and TRBJ1-1, reads EAGVVQSPRYKIIEKKQPVAFWCNPISGHNTLYWYLQNLGQGPELLIRYENEEAVDDSQLPKDRFSAERLKGVDSTLKIQPAELGDSAVYLCASSPIRGRRPEAFFGQGTRLTVV.

The chain links TRBV20-1 to TRBJ2-3, with a weak D call TRBD2 (6 bases). CDR1 is DFQATT and CDR2 is SNEGSKA in the germline V gene (reference sequence). The CDR3 has 14 amino acids. V was cut by 3 bases and J by 0 bases, with 10 bases left in between. The CDR3 nucleotides are TGCAGTGCTAGGAGCGGGCCTAGCACAGATACGCAGTATTTT. Amino acids: CSARSGPSTDTQYF.

There are a few counts of this clonotype. The chain links TRBV7-6 to TRBJ1-1; tentatively, D is TRBD1 (6 bases). Per germline, CDR1 SGHVS and CDR2 FNYEAQ. The CDR3 contains 15 residues. V gave up 5 bases and J gave up 3 bases, with 16 bases separating them. CDR3 loop: CASSNTGSPDTEAFF. The DNA of the CDR3 is TGTGCCAGCAGCAATACAGGGAGTCCGGACACTGAAGCTTTCTTT.

As for this clonotype: One base away lies a much larger clone, so this may be a sequencing read error. V gene TRBV6-1 combines with J gene TRBJ1-5; maybe TRBD1 (5 bases). CDR1 and CDR2 from the germline V gene are MNHNS and SASEGT. Trimming cost V 7 bases and J 5 bases, with 18 bases left between them. The CDR3 loop spans 15 amino acids. CDR3 sequence reads: CASTGAGKTYQPQHF. As DNA, the CDR3 is TGTGCCAGCACTGGGGCGGGGAAAACTTATCAGCCCCAGCATTTT.

This clonotype came up many times. At one of its ends the junction is not consistent with the germline gene, which may arise from a read error. CDR3 in amino acids: CASTQRGGVKEVSGANVLTF. CDR3 sequence (DNA): TGTGCCAGCACCCAACGCGGGGGGGTAAAGGAAGTGTCTGGGGCCAACGTCCTGACTTTC. The genes are TRBV4-2 and TRBJ2-6; 9 positions match TRBD2. CDR1 and CDR2 (germline): LGHNA, YNFKEQ. The CDR3 is 20 amino acids.

This clonotype was recorded many times. The chain carries TRBV19 and TRBJ2-5, with D uncertain. This CDR3 has 14 amino acids. Germline CDR1 LNHDA, CDR2 SQIVND (reference sequence). V was pared by 3 bases and J by 5 bases, with 13 bases between. The CDR3: CASSIVQRQETQYF. As DNA, the CDR3 is TGTGCCAGTAGTATTGTGCAGAGGCAGGAGACCCAGTACTTC.

This clonotype was counted once. This rearrangement joins TRBV19 to TRBJ1-1; D might be TRBD1 (5 bases). In germline, CDR1 is LNHDA, CDR2 SQIVND (reference sequence). The length of the CDR3 is 14 residues. Trimming shortened V by 6 bases and J by 5 bases, and 16 bases separated the two germline ends. DNA for the CDR3: TGTGCCAGTAGAAGGGGCGCGGGTTGGACTGAAGCTTTCTTT. This gives the protein CASRRGAGWTEAFF.